This T cell receptor beta chain was recorded in a study of T cell responses to AZD1222 COVID-19 vaccine. Regarding the study as a whole: Seropositive at baseline were only a handful of AZD1222 recipients.

In germline, CDR1 is LNHDA, CDR2 SQIVND (reference sequence). The V segment lost 7 bases and the J segment 3 bases; nucleotides outside the gene matches: 6. The CDR3 totals 15 residues. Sequenced by immunoSEQ multiplex PCR; TCRdb stores in-frame clones only, minus some. The sample holds some 150,000 clones, 90% seen once. Pooling of second doses given at about 4 or about 12 weeks was done. As to this clone: As yet, its antigen is unknown.

This chain uses TRBV19 with TRBJ1-6, with 7 nucleotides matching TRBD1. The sequence derives from an adult who received the AZD1222 COVID-19 vaccine. Sample: peripheral blood, taken 28 days after the second AZD1222 dose. The CDR3 loop reads CASTEGDSYNSPLHF. As DNA, the CDR3 is TGTGCCAGTACCGAGGGGGACAGCTATAATTCACCCCTCCACTTT.